This T cell receptor beta chain was profiled in a study of cytomegalovirus exposure and HLA in healthy donors (dated by TCRdb to about 2017). Context from the whole study: In an earlier analysis of around 540 of the donors, under 300 Gb of sequence data and some 120 million unique TCR beta sequences from 150 million to 200 million T cells were reported. An early release covering 550 to 700 HLA-typed donors comprised about 300 gigabases of sequencing data and around 85 million unique TCR sequences. The genetic ancestry cluster associated with self-reported Caucasian donors included 70% to 85% of the roughly 380 genotyped donors. The study aimed to test whether cataloging public T cell receptors could reveal signatures of past pathogen exposure. The study profiled the T cell repertoires of 500 to 800 subjects by immunosequencing and related them to cytomegalovirus serostatus. Along with the approximately 700-subject first cohort, a separate validation cohort of over a hundred different subjects was used. The study combined high-throughput TCR immunosequencing, statistical association of individual TCRs with disease status, and machine learning to predict cytomegalovirus infection status. In a later analysis, previously published TCR beta repertoires from about 670 donors were re-analyzed and high-resolution HLA genotyping was added so that TCR occurrence patterns could be studied. In the later analysis, no new phenotypic data were used to find candidate immune exposures; instead, reliance was placed on TCR beta sequences and their occurrence across donors. To decide whether each TCR beta V gene segment behaved as functional or pseudogenic, an earlier analysis of nearly 600 of the donors relied on high-throughput TCR beta sequencing. Donor age, sex, ethnicity and CMV serostatus were compiled together with the repertoire data. In a later genetic analysis, genome-wide SNP genotypes for about 55% of the roughly 670 donors were used, and that subset was treated as a discovery cohort. All discovery cohort repertoires had been generated on a single sequencing platform. HLA typing covered class I and class II loci at four-digit resolution. Typing coverage varied by locus: 629-630 donors for A, B, C, DRB1 and DQB1; some 520 for DQA1; more than 600 for DPA1; around 450 for DPB1. Because of strong linkage in the cohort, roughly five DR-DQ haplotypes were treated as single units for association and clustering. Across some 400 genotyped donors of the cohort, an average of about 240,000 unique TCR beta nucleotide sequences per donor were sequenced, and roughly a sixth of those sequences were non-productive.

The CDR3 numbers 13 residues from cysteine through phenylalanine. Just the 39-base CDR3 DNA is kept, in frame starting at base 1. Deletion took 7 bases off V and 5 bases off J, with a span of 15 bases between the germline ends. From a lookup of the germline V gene, CDR1 and CDR2 are SGHRS and YFSETQ. The cohort was made up of approximately 670 healthy bone marrow donors. At the time of sampling, all cohort members were nominally healthy, though unrecorded immune exposures were likely present. The donor was CMV seronegative and belonged to the group of around 350 seronegative cohort members. A peripheral blood sample was collected from each donor, and TCR beta sequencing was performed on peripheral blood mononuclear cells. Genomic DNA was extracted from the blood cell samples with the Qiagen DNeasy Blood Extraction Kit. Libraries were built with the immunoSEQ multiplex PCR assay. For the multiplex PCR, a mixture combining 60 forward primers for TCR Vbeta segments and 13 reverse primers for TCR Jbeta segments was used. The CDR3 region of rearranged TCR beta genes was amplified from genomic DNA with a multiplex PCR assay. Amplified TCR beta libraries were sequenced as 87-base-pair reads on the Illumina HiSeq System. Per the authors' processing: Across the roughly 640 repertoires, a later analysis counted approximately 75 million unique TCR beta chains, about 10 million of which were shared by at least two donors. Raw reads were error-corrected and collapsed into unique sequences by a nearest-neighbor algorithm in which closely related sequences were merged to remove PCR and sequencing errors. CDR3 sequences were aligned to IMGT reference sequences to assign V, D and J gene segments. For a sequence to be retained, a match of at least six nucleotides to both a V gene segment and a J gene segment was required. A rearrangement counted as productive if the CDR3 had no stop codons and remained in frame with V and J, and every other rearrangement counted as non-productive. Following IMGT convention, CDR3 was defined as the stretch from the second conserved V-encoded cysteine to the conserved J-encoded phenylalanine. In an earlier analysis of approximately 590 of the donors, sequences lacking an unambiguous match to a single V gene segment were excluded. An earlier analysis of 550 to 650 of the donors classified V segments as functional when productive rearrangements were above 56.7% and as segregating when the standard deviation between donors was above 5%. A statistical classification framework was developed to diagnose cytomegalovirus status using the catalog of TCR beta chain sequences. In a later analysis, TCR nucleotide sequences were compared against IMGT/GENE-DB human TR gene sequences so that V and J genes could be assigned. Using the TCRdist pipeline, a later analysis assigned CDR3 sequences along with most-parsimonious VDJ recombination scenarios. In a later analysis, each TCR beta chain was defined by its CDR3 amino acid sequence together with its V-gene family, and reads lacking a unique V-gene family were excluded. As a way to deal with suspected cross-contamination and a sequencing artifact, a later analysis dropped approximately 570 nucleotide sequences that were highly shared and had low generation probability. A later analysis calculated a clonal expansion index for each public chain from normalized within-repertoire ranks of inferred template counts. A later analysis computed generation probabilities with a VDJ recombination model fitted to out-of-frame rearrangements, and checked the results against IGoR. In a later analysis, TCR-TCR, TCR-HLA and TCR-CMV co-occurrence was scored with hypergeometric tests, and a repertoire-size bias correction was applied to TCR pairs. False discovery rates were estimated in a later analysis by permuting HLA or CMV assignments 20 times. A later analysis grouped co-occurring TCRs with DBSCAN, adding TCRdist sequence similarity when clustering within HLA-allele-positive subsets. Repertoires with fewer than 30,000 or more than 120,000 public chains, plus five repertoires with anomalous nucleotide sharing, were excluded from co-occurrence clustering. Entries here come from immuneACCESS through TCRdb and include only in-frame sequences with V and J called. Some clones fail to appear in such tables; in the studies checked, an unresolved V gene covers under half of the shortfall, and the cause of the remainder is unknown. The DNA was the basis for D and trimming; V, J and clone size are from that table. The sample table records approximately 220,000 clones; over 65% of these occur just once. 0.55% to 0.75% of the sample comes from the top ten.

General study outcomes and caveats: In a later analysis, HLA-associated TCR beta chains were found to be more clonally expanded and to have lower generation probabilities than equally common non-associated chains. The sequencing pipeline was judged likely to have produced a cluster of highly shared sequence variants as a technical artifact. According to a later analysis, most CMV-associated TCR beta chains appeared to be HLA-restricted, and the HLA associations seemed to be driven largely by CMV exposure. A few of the identified cytomegalovirus-associated TCR beta chains were confirmed in vitro to be specific for cytomegalovirus antigens. In an earlier analysis of some 500 of the donors, most TCR beta V segments were observed in productive rearrangements about 87% or about 30% of the time, broadly matching IMGT annotations. Only TCR beta chains were sequenced in this cohort, and the absence of alpha or paired-chain data limited detectable features. CMV serostatus was the only immune exposure information available for the cohort. Linkage disequilibrium might explain the correlated functional status among segregating V segments, but an unknown experimental factor could not be excluded. V-gene and J-gene trimming of TCR beta chains was associated with a missense DCLRE1C variant in a later genetic analysis, and the association was replicated in an independent cohort. Presence/absence analyses assumed roughly uniform sequencing depth across donors, an assumption that may not hold. In a later analysis, TCR association rates were found to vary across HLA loci, with the most associated TCRs seen for DRB1 alleles and the fewest for HLA-C alleles. In a later analysis, 16,951 TCR beta sequences were associated with specific HLA alleles at a false discovery rate of 0.05. Assigning TCR associations to individual alleles was difficult when HLA alleles, especially DR and DQ, strongly co-occurred. Because counts were too low, roughly 18 rarely observed V segments, including chromosome 9 orphons, were left out of the earlier analysis of several hundred of the donors. The study gave a list of 150 to 200 TCR beta chains associated with cytomegalovirus. A later analysis reported that several top co-occurrence clusters appeared linked to parvovirus B19, influenza, CMV and Epstein-Barr virus. Because some donors lacked HLA typing at each locus, the association tests relied only on the typed subset. According to the authors, the approach could potentially be generalized to other disease states and immunological phenotypes. A later genetic analysis reported fewer N-insertions in productive TCRs among donors in an Asian-associated ancestry cluster than the roughly 700-donor mean. A further reported finding was that TCR beta sequences accurately predicted the HLA-A and HLA-B alleles for most subjects in the first cohort. Some IMGT-functional V segments, including TRBV6-2 and TRBV6-3, could not be told apart with the 87-base-pair reads, so those segments were excluded. Most TCR sequences were seen in very few donors, while some public TCRs were found in many individuals. Cytomegalovirus status was reported to be diagnosed by the classifier with high specificity and sensitivity in both the original and validation cohorts.

Regarding this clone: Its antigen is still unknown. No base-level quality is on record; no much larger clone is a single base apart.

The sequenced sample consisted of PBMCs. This TCR came from a man aged 18 to 29 in good health and CMV-seronegative. The V gene is TRBV5-1 and the J gene is TRBJ1-1; a tentative D call is TRBD1 (5 bases match). The CDR3 amino acid sequence is: CASRHGGVTEAFF. The DNA sequence is TGCGCCAGCCGCCACGGGGGAGTAACTGAAGCTTTCTTT.